Listed below are T cell receptor beta chains from one sample, sequenced in a study of human T cells and chemical hapten exposure. TCRdb reprocessed the RACE reads with MiXCR, giving one entry per CDR3 protein. Seen here are 85,000 to 95,000 distinct CDR3 sequences, roughly 9.6% observed once, and the top ten hold 2.2%. The specimen comprised whole blood, sampled in connection with sensitization to the hapten diphenylcyclopropenone (DPC). Receptors originate from a man aged 40-49 years with alopecia areata. Some clones in this sample may be carry-over from other donors' samples. The CDR3 runs from the conserved cysteine through the conserved F or W. D genes are given only for firm matches. Clone size appears in some rows only: once, few, many, or a class for an expanded clone.

V gene	D gene	clone size	J gene	CDR3 protein	CDR3 DNA
TRBV5-4	TRBD2	-	TRBJ2-1	CASSAGAGTSGSEQFF	TGTGCCAGCAGCGCGGGAGCCGGGACTAGCGGGAGTGAGCAGTTCTTC
TRBV5-1	-	-	TRBJ1-5	CASSLEVSQPQHF	TGCGCCAGCAGCTTGGAAGTGAGTCAGCCCCAGCATTTT
TRBV28	-	few	TRBJ2-6	CASSFSGSGANVLTF	TGTGCCAGCAGTTTTTCGGGGTCTGGGGCCAACGTCCTGACTTTC
TRBV29-1	-	-	TRBJ1-2	CSVGGSQGADGYTF	TGCAGCGTTGGGGGGTCACAGGGCGCGGATGGCTACACCTTC
TRBV27	-	many	TRBJ1-6	CASSPRGSISPLHF	TGTGCCAGCAGTCCCCGAGGCTCAATTTCACCCCTCCACTTT
TRBV2	TRBD2	many	TRBJ2-1	CASSGRLAGGHYNEQFF	TGTGCCAGCAGCGGACGACTAGCGGGAGGTCACTACAATGAGCAGTTCTTC
TRBV29-1	-	few	TRBJ1-5	CSVAGGGKGQPQHF	TGCAGCGTTGCAGGCGGGGGAAAGGGTCAGCCCCAGCATTTT
TRBV24-1	-	-	TRBJ2-1	CATSESRALRGGEQFF	TGTGCCACCAGTGAGTCCCGGGCCCTAAGGGGGGGGGAGCAGTTCTTC
TRBV7-2	TRBD1	many	TRBJ1-1	CASSFTGAEAFF	TGTGCCAGCAGCTTCACAGGGGCTGAAGCTTTCTTT
TRBV20-1	-	-	TRBJ2-5	CSAGAGRAGETQYF	TGCAGTGCCGGGGCTGGGAGAGCAGGAGAGACCCAGTACTTC
TRBV29-1	TRBD1	few	TRBJ1-5	CSVSTGGQGNQPQHF	TGCAGCGTTTCCACAGGGGGCCAGGGCAATCAGCCCCAGCATTTT
TRBV19	TRBD2	once	TRBJ2-1	CASTGGRNSYNEQFF	TGTGCCAGTACGGGAGGACGGAACTCCTACAATGAGCAGTTCTTC
TRBV29-1	-	-	TRBJ1-1	CSAGGHNTEAFF	TGCAGCGCTGGGGGGCACAACACTGAAGCTTTCTTT
TRBV25-1	-	-	TRBJ1-1	CASSRQQNTEAFF	TGTGCCAGCAGCAGACAGCAAAACACTGAAGCTTTCTTT
TRBV12-3/TRBV12-4	TRBD2	few	TRBJ2-2	CASRGLAGVPGELFF	TGTGCCAGCAGGGGACTAGCGGGAGTCCCCGGGGAGCTGTTTTTT
TRBV7-2	-	few	TRBJ2-7	CASSLGQGAYEQYF	TGTGCCAGCAGCTTAGGCCAGGGAGCCTACGAGCAGTACTTC
TRBV11-2	TRBD2	few	TRBJ2-7	CASSPRLSREPYEQYF	TGTGCCAGCAGCCCCCGACTGTCGCGGGAGCCCTACGAGCAGTACTTC
TRBV2	-	-	TRBJ2-3	CASRARTSTDTQYF	TGTGCCAGCAGGGCCAGAACTAGCACAGATACGCAGTATTTT
TRBV28	-	few	TRBJ2-4	CASSFRLLAKNIQYF	TGTGCCAGCAGTTTCCGGCTTCTAGCCAAAAACATTCAGTACTTC
TRBV5-1	-	-	TRBJ1-1	CASSFGGSQGGTEAFF	TGCGCCAGCAGCTTTGGGGGGTCCCAGGGAGGCACTGAAGCTTTCTTT